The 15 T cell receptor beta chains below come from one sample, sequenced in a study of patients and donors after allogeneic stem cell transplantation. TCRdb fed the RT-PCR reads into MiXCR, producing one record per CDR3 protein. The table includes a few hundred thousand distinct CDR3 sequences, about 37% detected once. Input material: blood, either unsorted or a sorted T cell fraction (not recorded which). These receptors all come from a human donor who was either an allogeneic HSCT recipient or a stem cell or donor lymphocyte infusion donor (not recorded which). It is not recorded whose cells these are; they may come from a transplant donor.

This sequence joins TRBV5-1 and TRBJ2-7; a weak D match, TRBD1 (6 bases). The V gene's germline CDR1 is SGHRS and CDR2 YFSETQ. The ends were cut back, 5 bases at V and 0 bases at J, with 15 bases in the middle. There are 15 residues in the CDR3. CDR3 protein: CASRPGQPNSYEQYF. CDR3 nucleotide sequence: TGCGCCAGCAGGCCCGGACAGCCGAACTCCTACGAGCAGTACTTC.

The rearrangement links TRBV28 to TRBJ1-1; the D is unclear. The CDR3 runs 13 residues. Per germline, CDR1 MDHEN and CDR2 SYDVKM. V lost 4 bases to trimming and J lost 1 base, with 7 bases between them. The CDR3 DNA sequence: TGTGCCAGCAGTTCGGACCAGAACACTGAAGCTTTCTTT. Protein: CASSSDQNTEAFF.

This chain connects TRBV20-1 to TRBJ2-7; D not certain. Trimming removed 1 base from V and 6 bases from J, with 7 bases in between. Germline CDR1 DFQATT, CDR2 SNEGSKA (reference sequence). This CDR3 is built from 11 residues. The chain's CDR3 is CSARVLAEQYF. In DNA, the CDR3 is TGCAGTGCTAGAGTTTTGGCCGAGCAGTACTTC.

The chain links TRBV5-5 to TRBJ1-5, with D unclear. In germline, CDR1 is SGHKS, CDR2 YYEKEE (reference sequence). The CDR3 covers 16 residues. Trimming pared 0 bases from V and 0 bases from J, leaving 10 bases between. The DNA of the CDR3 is TGTGCCAGCAGCTTGGGAATCGGCTATAGCAATCAGCCCCAGCATTTT. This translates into CASSLGIGYSNQPQHF.

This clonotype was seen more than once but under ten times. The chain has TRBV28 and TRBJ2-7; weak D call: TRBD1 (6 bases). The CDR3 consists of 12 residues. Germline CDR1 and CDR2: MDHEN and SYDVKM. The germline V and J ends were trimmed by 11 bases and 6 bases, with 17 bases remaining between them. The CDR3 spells CAGIAGEVEQYF. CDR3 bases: TGTGCCGGAATTGCAGGGGAAGTCGAGCAGTACTTC.

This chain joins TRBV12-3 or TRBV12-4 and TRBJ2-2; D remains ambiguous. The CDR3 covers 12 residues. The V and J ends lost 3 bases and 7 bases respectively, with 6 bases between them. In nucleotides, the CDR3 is TGTGCCAGCAGTTTTATAGGCGGGGAGCTGTTTTTT. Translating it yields CASSFIGGELFF.

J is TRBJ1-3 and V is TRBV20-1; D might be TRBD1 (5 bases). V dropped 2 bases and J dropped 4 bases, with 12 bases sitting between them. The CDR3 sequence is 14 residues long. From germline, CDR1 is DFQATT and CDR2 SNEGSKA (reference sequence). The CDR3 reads CSARRGGTGNTIYF. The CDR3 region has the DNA TGCAGTGCTAGACGGGGAGGGACCGGAAACACCATATATTTT.

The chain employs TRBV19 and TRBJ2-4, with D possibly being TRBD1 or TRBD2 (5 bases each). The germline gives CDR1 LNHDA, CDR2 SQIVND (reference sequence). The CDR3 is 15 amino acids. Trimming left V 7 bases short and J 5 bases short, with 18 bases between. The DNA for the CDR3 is TGTGCCAGTACGGCGGGTTATTGGGGACAAAACATTCAGTACTTC. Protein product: CASTAGYWGQNIQYF.

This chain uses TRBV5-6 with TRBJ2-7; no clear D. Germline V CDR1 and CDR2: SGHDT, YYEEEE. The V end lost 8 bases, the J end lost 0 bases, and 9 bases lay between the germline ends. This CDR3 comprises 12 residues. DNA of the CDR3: TGTGCCAGTCAGACGGGCTCCTACGAGCAGTACTTC. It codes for CASQTGSYEQYF. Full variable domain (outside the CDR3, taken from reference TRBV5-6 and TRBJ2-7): DAGVTQSPTHLIKTRGQQVTLRCSPKSGHDTVSWYQQALGQGPQFIFQYYEEEERQRGNFPDRFSGHQFPNYSSELNVNALLLGDSALYLCASQTGSYEQYFGPGTRLTVT.

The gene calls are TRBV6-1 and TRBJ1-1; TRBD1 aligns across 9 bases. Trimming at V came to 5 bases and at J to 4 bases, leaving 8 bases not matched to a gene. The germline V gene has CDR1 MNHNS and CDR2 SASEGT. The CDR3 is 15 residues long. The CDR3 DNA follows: TGTGCCAGCAGTCCGGACAGGGGAAGAGTCACTGAAGCTTTCTTT. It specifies CASSPDRGRVTEAFF.

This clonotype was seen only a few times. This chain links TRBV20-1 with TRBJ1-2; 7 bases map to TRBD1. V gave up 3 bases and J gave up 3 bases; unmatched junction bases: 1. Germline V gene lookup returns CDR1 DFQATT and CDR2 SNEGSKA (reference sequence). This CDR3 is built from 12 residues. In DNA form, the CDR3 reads TGCAGTGCTAGGGGACAGCACTATGGCTACACCTTC. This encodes CSARGQHYGYTF.

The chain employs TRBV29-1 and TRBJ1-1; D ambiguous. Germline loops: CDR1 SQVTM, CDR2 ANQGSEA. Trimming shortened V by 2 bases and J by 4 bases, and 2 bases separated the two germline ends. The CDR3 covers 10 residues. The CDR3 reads CSVESTEAFF. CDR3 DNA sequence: TGCAGCGTTGAAAGCACTGAAGCTTTCTTT.

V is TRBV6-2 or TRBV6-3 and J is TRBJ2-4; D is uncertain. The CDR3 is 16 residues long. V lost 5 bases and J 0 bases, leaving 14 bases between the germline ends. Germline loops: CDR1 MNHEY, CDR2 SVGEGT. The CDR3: CASSTSSIIAKNIQYF. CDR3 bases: TGTGCCAGCAGTACCTCTTCGATCATAGCCAAAAACATTCAGTACTTC.

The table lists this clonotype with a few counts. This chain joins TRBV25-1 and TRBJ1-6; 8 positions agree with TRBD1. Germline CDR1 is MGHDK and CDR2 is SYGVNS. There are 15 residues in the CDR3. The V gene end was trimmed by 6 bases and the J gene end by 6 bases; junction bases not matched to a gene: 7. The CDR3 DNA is TGTGCCAGCAGCGTTGGGACAGGCATTAATTCACCCCTCCACTTT. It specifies CASSVGTGINSPLHF.

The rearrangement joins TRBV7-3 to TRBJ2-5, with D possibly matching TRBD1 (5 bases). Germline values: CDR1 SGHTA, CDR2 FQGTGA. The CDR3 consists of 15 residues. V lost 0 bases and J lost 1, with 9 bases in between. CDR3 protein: CASSLTGQGQETQYF. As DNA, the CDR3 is TGTGCCAGCAGCTTAACTGGGCAGGGCCAAGAGACCCAGTACTTC.